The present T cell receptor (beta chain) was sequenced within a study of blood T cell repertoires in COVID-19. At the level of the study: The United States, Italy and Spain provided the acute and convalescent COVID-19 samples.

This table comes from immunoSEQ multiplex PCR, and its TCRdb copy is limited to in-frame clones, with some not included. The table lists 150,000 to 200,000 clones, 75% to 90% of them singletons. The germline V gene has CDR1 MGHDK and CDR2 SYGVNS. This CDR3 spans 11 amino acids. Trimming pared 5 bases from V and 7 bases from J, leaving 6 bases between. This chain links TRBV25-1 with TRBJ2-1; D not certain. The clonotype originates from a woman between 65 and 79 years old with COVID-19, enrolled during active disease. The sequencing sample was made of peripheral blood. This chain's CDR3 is CASSRGNEQFF. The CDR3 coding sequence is TGTGCCAGCAGTCGAGGAAATGAGCAGTTCTTC.